This T cell receptor (beta chain) derives from a study of cytomegalovirus exposure and HLA in healthy donors. Study-wide results and caveats: Most TCR sequences were rare, but some public TCRs occurred in many donors. TCR beta V- and J-gene trimming, according to a later analysis, was linked to a missense DCLRE1C variant. The listing of roughly 160 TCR beta chains classed them as cytomegalovirus-associated.

Regarding this clone: Its antigen is undetermined.

Amplification used 60 Vbeta primers and 13 Jbeta primers. Only in-frame clones appear in the TCRdb table, and some are missing; sequencing was by immunoSEQ multiplex PCR. The sample carries 210,000 or so clones, around 80% recorded once. V was clipped by 3 bases and J by 8 bases; unmatched bases: 7. Germline lookup yields CDR1 SGDLS and CDR2 YYNGEE. CDR3 size: 14 residues. The source material was PBMCs. This receptor was identified in a boy between 5 and 17 years old in good health and CMV-seronegative. The J gene is TRBJ1-4, the V gene TRBV9; 7 nucleotides align to TRBD1. CDR3 in DNA: TGTGCCAGCAGCGGGGACAGTCGAGGCGAAAAACTGTTTTTT. Translation gives CASSGDSRGEKLFF.